The 32 T cell receptor beta chains presented below share a single source sample, sequenced in a study of blood T cell repertoires in COVID-19. The table came from immunoSEQ multiplex PCR; TCRdb's copy has only in-frame clones and leaves some out. The table has almost 300,000 clones, approximately 86% seen once. Sequencing input: peripheral blood. The origin of the receptors is a man in his 70s with acute or convalescent COVID-19.

The chain carries TRBV6-5 and TRBJ1-6, with D perhaps matching TRBD1 (5 bases). With 2 bases removed from V and 7 bases from J, the gap between germline ends came to 6 bases. The length of the CDR3 is 13 residues. The germline CDR1 and CDR2 sequences are MNHEY and SVGAGI. CDR3 residues: CASSYRQNSPLHF. CDR3 nucleotide sequence: TGTGCCAGCAGTTACAGACAGAATTCACCCCTCCACTTT.

In the case of this clone: This same CDR3 is encoded by further DNA sequences in the sample. This chain connects TRBV7-9 to TRBJ1-6, with 10 bases lining up with TRBD1. Germline-derived CDR1 and CDR2 are SEHNR and FQNEAQ (reference sequence). J lost 10 bases, V lost 5 bases, and 8 bases had no gene match. The length of the CDR3 is 15 residues. CDR3 bases: TGTGCCAGCAGCCCATGGACAGGGGGAGACTCACCCCTCCACTTT. Encoded protein: CASSPWTGGDSPLHF.

This chain links TRBV18 with TRBJ1-6; weak D call: TRBD1 (5 bases). This CDR3 contains 15 residues. The germline CDR1 and CDR2 sequences are KGHSH and LQKENI. Trimming took off 6 bases at V and 3 bases at J, with 12 bases between the two ends. The CDR3 DNA sequence: TGTGCCAGCTCCCCGGCCAGGGACTATAATTCACCCCTCCACTTT. Its translation is CASSPARDYNSPLHF.

The chain uses TRBV4-1 and TRBJ2-5; 8 nucleotides line up with TRBD1. Germline V gene lookup returns CDR1 MGHRA and CDR2 YSYEKL. The CDR3 is 15 amino acids. With 4 bases clipped from V and 5 bases from J, the junction kept 9 bases outside the gene matches. In DNA, the CDR3 is TGCGCCAGCAGCCCCGAACAGGGGGAAGGGGAGACCCAGTACTTC. Translating it yields CASSPEQGEGETQYF.

The V gene is TRBV12-3 or TRBV12-4, the J gene TRBJ1-3; D gene unclear. The CDR3 is made up of 12 amino acids. Trimming shortened V by 6 bases and J by 4 bases, and 7 bases separated the two germline ends. CDR3 sequence: CASRRQGNTIYF. The CDR3 coding sequence is TGTGCCAGCAGACGCCAGGGAAACACCATATATTTT.

J is TRBJ2-5 and V is TRBV28; a possible D gene is TRBD1 (5 bases). Germline lookup yields CDR1 MDHEN and CDR2 SYDVKM. V was cut by 6 bases and J by 2 bases, with 16 bases left in between. The CDR3 sequence is 15 residues long. CDR3 region: CASRLSDSAQETQYF. CDR3 DNA sequence: TGTGCCAGCAGACTGTCCGACAGCGCTCAAGAGACCCAGTACTTC. Based on the CDR3 plus reference TRBV28 and TRBJ2-5, the full variable domain is DVKVTQSSRYLVKRTGEKVFLECVQDMDHENMFWYRQDPGLGLRLIYFSYDVKMKEKGDIPEGYSVSREKKERFSLILESASTNQTSMYLCASRLSDSAQETQYFGPGTRLLVL.

The rearrangement links TRBV6-1 to TRBJ1-5; TRBD1 might be the D (5 bases). V was clipped by 2 bases and J by 6 bases, with 17 bases between them. The CDR3 spans 16 residues. Germline lookup yields CDR1 MNHNS and CDR2 SASEGT. DNA of the CDR3: TGTGCCAGCAGTGAAATTAGGGACGGAGGGGTTCAGCCCCAGCATTTT. As protein: CASSEIRDGGVQPQHF.

The V gene is TRBV7-2, the J gene TRBJ2-4, with TRBD1 matching over 8 bases. The CDR3 totals 13 residues. Germline assignment: CDR1 SGHTA and CDR2 FQGNSA. Unmatched junction bases numbered 4, after V lost 5 bases and J lost 7 bases. In DNA form, the CDR3 reads TGTGCCAGCAGCCCTCAGGGGGCCAACATTCAGTACTTC. Protein sequence: CASSPQGANIQYF.

This chain connects TRBV28 to TRBJ1-5; D ambiguous. V shed 5 bases and J shed 0 bases, with 14 bases lying between them. This CDR3 region has 16 residues. The germline CDR1 and CDR2 sequences are MDHEN and SYDVKM. Here the CDR3 DNA reads TGTGCCAGCAGTCTACTTCAGGTGTATAGCAATCAGCCCCAGCATTTT. This gives the protein CASSLLQVYSNQPQHF. The entire variable domain, with the rest obtained from reference TRBV28 and TRBJ1-5, is as follows: DVKVTQSSRYLVKRTGEKVFLECVQDMDHENMFWYRQDPGLGLRLIYFSYDVKMKEKGDIPEGYSVSREKKERFSLILESASTNQTSMYLCASSLLQVYSNQPQHFGDGTRLSIL.

V gene TRBV11-2 combines with J gene TRBJ2-1; D possibly corresponds to TRBD1 (6 bases). This CDR3 spans 18 amino acids. The germline CDR1 and CDR2 sequences are SGHAT and FQNNGV. V was clipped by 0 bases and J by 3 bases, with 18 bases between them. The CDR3 bases are TGTGCCAGCAGCTTAGACACCTACAGGGAAAAGGGCTACAATGAGCAGTTCTTC. Translated, it gives CASSLDTYREKGYNEQFF.

The chain employs TRBV5-1 and TRBJ2-7, with 10 bases lining up with TRBD2. J gave up 5 bases and V 1 base, and 9 bases lay outside the gene matches. In germline, CDR1 is SGHRS, CDR2 YFSETQ. The CDR3 consists of 16 residues. The CDR3 DNA sequence: TGCGCCAGCAGCTTGACCATTTCTAGCGGGAGCCACGAGCAGTACTTC. It is translated as CASSLTISSGSHEQYF.

The chain recombines TRBV27 with TRBJ2-7, with 9 bases fitting TRBD1. The V gene's germline CDR1 is MNHEY and CDR2 SMNVEV (reference sequence). Trimming took 0 bases from V and 4 from J; bases not matched to a gene: 10. The CDR3 consists of 17 residues. DNA of the CDR3: TGTGCCAGCAGTTTATCGCCTCCCGGGACAGGGACATACGAGCAGTACTTC. This gives the protein CASSLSPPGTGTYEQYF.

The rearrangement joins TRBV6-4 to TRBJ2-1; a possible D gene is TRBD2 (10 bases). V was shortened by 7 bases and J by 0 bases, with 25 bases between the two germline ends. Germline V gene lookup returns CDR1 MRHNA and CDR2 SNTAGT. The CDR3 has 19 amino acids. The CDR3 DNA follows: TGTGCCAGCAACAAACAGGGGGCGCCTAGCGGGAGCTCCTACAATGAGCAGTTCTTC. Its protein product is CASNKQGAPSGSSYNEQFF.

A remark on this clone: The same CDR3 is also encoded by other DNA sequences in this sample. The gene calls are TRBV7-8 and TRBJ2-7, with D tentatively TRBD1 (6 bases). The CDR3 sequence is 13 residues long. The germline CDR1 and CDR2 sequences are SGHVS and FQNEAQ. Trimming removed 4 bases from V and 2 bases from J, with 9 bases in between. The CDR3 DNA follows: TGTGCCAGCAGCTACAGGGAAACCTACGAGCAGTACTTC. Translated: CASSYRETYEQYF.

The V and J genes are TRBV5-1 and TRBJ1-1, with 7 bases lining up with TRBD1. Germline V lookup: CDR1 SGHRS, CDR2 YFSETQ. The CDR3 loop spans 14 amino acids. The V gene end was trimmed by 5 bases and the J gene end by 1 base; junction bases not matched to a gene: 5. The CDR3 region is CASSRQGENTEAFF. CDR3 nucleotides: TGCGCCAGCAGTCGCCAGGGGGAGAACACTGAAGCTTTCTTT.

The V call is TRBV11-3, the J call TRBJ2-3; no clear D gene. CDR3 length: 14 amino acids. Trimming cost V 4 bases and J 3 bases, with 11 bases left between them. The germline V gene encodes CDR1 SGHNT and CDR2 YENEEA. The CDR3 DNA sequence: TGTGCCAGCAGCTCAGACCCTTATACAGATACGCAGTATTTT. As protein: CASSSDPYTDTQYF.

The rearrangement joins TRBV19 to TRBJ1-5, with 10 nucleotides matching TRBD1. The junction had 13 bases not matched to a gene; V was cut back by 4 bases and J by 7 bases. This CDR3 is 17 amino acids long. CDR1 is LNHDA and CDR2 is SQIVND in the germline V gene (reference sequence). The CDR3 region has the DNA TGTGCCAGTAGTAGAAGAACCGGGACAGGGGTGGCCCAGCCCCAGCATTTT. This translates into CASSRRTGTGVAQPQHF.

The rearrangement links TRBV18 to TRBJ2-1; weak D call: TRBD1 (6 bases). CDR1 and CDR2 (germline): KGHSH, LQKENI. The ends were cut back, 8 bases at V and 8 bases at J, with 16 bases in the middle. The CDR3 totals 13 residues. Here the CDR3 reads CASGWGQGHEQFF. The CDR3 DNA follows: TGTGCCAGCGGATGGGGACAAGGCCATGAGCAGTTCTTC.

This sequence joins TRBV5-1 and TRBJ1-1; TRBD1 agrees at 8 bases. The V gene's germline CDR1 is SGHRS and CDR2 YFSETQ. V lost 3 bases, J lost 4 bases, and 2 bases stayed unmatched. The CDR3 consists of 13 residues. In nucleotides, the CDR3 is TGCGCCAGCAGCTCTACAGGGGGCACTGAAGCTTTCTTT. This gives the protein CASSSTGGTEAFF.

The chain joins TRBV28 to TRBJ2-2; D is undetermined. The CDR3 totals 14 residues. Deletions cut 7 bases from V and 5 bases from J, with 14 bases between. The germline V gene has CDR1 MDHEN and CDR2 SYDVKM. CDR3 nucleotides: TGTGCCAGCAAATCGGGTATCGGGACCGGGGAGCTGTTTTTT. The encoded protein is CASKSGIGTGELFF.

In DNA, the CDR3 is TGTGCCACCAGTGATCCCGCAACGGGAGCCCCAGATACGCAGTATTTT. Protein: CATSDPATGAPDTQYF. The rearrangement joins TRBV24-1 to TRBJ2-3; the D gene is possibly TRBD2 (6 bases). In germline, CDR1 is KGHDR, CDR2 SFDVKD. Trimming took off 3 bases at V and 4 bases at J, with 16 bases between the two ends. This CDR3 is 16 amino acids long.

In this sample, this clone turned up a few times. The V gene is TRBV11-2, the J gene TRBJ2-5, with TRBD1 as a possible D gene (5 bases). Germline V lookup: CDR1 SGHAT, CDR2 FQNNGV. The V gene lost 8 bases and the J gene lost 4 bases, with 14 bases spanning the gap. The CDR3 spans 13 residues. For the CDR3, the DNA is TGTGCCAGCGTCAGGGCAGGGCGAGAGACCCAGTACTTC. It translates to CASVRAGRETQYF.

In the case of this clone: This sample includes further DNA sequences coding for the same CDR3. The chain uses TRBV28 and TRBJ2-1; 7 bases are shared with TRBD1. Germline trimming cut 6 bases from V and 4 bases from J; bases unmatched to any gene: 6. There are 14 residues in the CDR3. CDR1 and CDR2 from the germline V gene are MDHEN and SYDVKM. The chain's CDR3 is CASRLTGTYNEQFF. The CDR3 DNA reads as TGTGCCAGCAGGCTGACAGGGACGTACAATGAGCAGTTCTTC.

The J gene is TRBJ1-6, the V gene TRBV3-1 (or the pseudogene TRBV3-2), with 11 bases fitting TRBD1. This CDR3 has 15 amino acids. With V trimmed by 6 bases and J by 7 bases, 5 bases remained unmatched. The germline CDR1 and CDR2 sequences are LGHDT and YNNKEL (reference sequence). The CDR3 sequence: CASRDRGLGNSPLHF. The DNA for the CDR3 is TGTGCCAGCAGGGACAGGGGGCTGGGAAATTCACCCCTCCACTTT.

The chain is built from TRBV7-9 and TRBJ2-1; D may be TRBD2 (6 bases). The V end was cut by 3 bases, the J end by 5 bases, with 11 bases between. This CDR3 is 14 amino acids long. Germline V CDR1 and CDR2: SEHNR, FQNEAQ (reference sequence). The CDR3 DNA reads as TGTGCCAGCAGCTTGTCTAGCGCAAACAATGAGCAGTTCTTC. Translating it yields CASSLSSANNEQFF.

The V gene is TRBV29-1, the J gene TRBJ2-7; 7 bases fit TRBD2. There are 12 residues in the CDR3. CDR1 and CDR2 from the germline V gene are SQVTM and ANQGSEA. With V trimmed by 6 bases and J by 7 bases, 9 bases remained unmatched. The CDR3 bases are TGCAGCGTGTTGACTAGCTTTCGAGAGCAGTACTTC. It is translated as CSVLTSFREQYF.

To note about this clone: Other DNA sequences in this sample translate to the same CDR3. This chain joins TRBV18 and TRBJ1-3, with 7 bases fitting TRBD1. There are 14 residues in the CDR3. V trimming: 3 bases; J trimming: 4 bases; junction bases outside the gene matches: 3. Germline values: CDR1 KGHSH, CDR2 LQKENI. The CDR3 loop reads CASSPGTAGNTIYF. CDR3 DNA: TGTGCCAGCTCACCGGGGACAGCCGGAAACACCATATATTTT.

The J gene is TRBJ1-5, the V gene TRBV19; D unclear. Per the germline V gene, CDR1 is LNHDA and CDR2 is SQIVND (reference sequence). The CDR3 is 17 amino acids. With 3 bases removed from V and 0 bases from J, the gap between germline ends came to 15 bases. CDR3 nucleotide sequence: TGTGCCAGTAGTATCCCCTTAGCTTTGTATAGCAATCAGCCCCAGCATTTT. Protein: CASSIPLALYSNQPQHF.

The chain links TRBV5-1 to TRBJ1-1, with 8 bases identical to TRBD1. Trimming at V came to 2 bases and at J to 1 base, leaving 4 bases not matched to a gene. The CDR3 is 15 residues long. Germline V gene sequence: CDR1 SGHRS, CDR2 YFSETQ. CDR3 loop: CASSFWGTGNTEAFF. CDR3 bases: TGCGCCAGCAGCTTTTGGGGGACAGGGAACACTGAAGCTTTCTTT. The whole variable domain, remainder taken from reference TRBV5-1 and TRBJ1-1, is KAGVTQTPRYLIKTRGQQVTLSCSPISGHRSVSWYQQTPGQGLQFLFEYFSETQRNKGNFPGRFSGRQFSNSRSEMNVSTLELGDSALYLCASSFWGTGNTEAFFGQGTRLTVV.

The rearrangement links TRBV5-5 to TRBJ2-7, with 10 bases fitting TRBD2. The V gene end was trimmed by 0 bases and the J gene end by 3 bases; junction bases not matched to a gene: 3. The CDR3 sequence is 15 residues long. The germline V gene encodes CDR1 SGHKS and CDR2 YYEKEE (reference sequence). DNA of the CDR3: TGTGCCAGCAGCTTGGAGGCTAGCGGGAGCTACGAGCAGTACTTC. It codes for CASSLEASGSYEQYF.

This clone appeared once. The chain joins TRBV6-6 to TRBJ2-7, with 11 nucleotides matching TRBD2. The germline gives CDR1 MNHNY, CDR2 SVGAGI (reference sequence). Trimming cost V 8 bases and J 6 bases; bases outside gene matches: 21. CDR3 length: 18 amino acids. CDR3 sequence (DNA): TGTGCCAGCGGTCGGAGGGGGGGGGACGTAGCGGGAGGGCCCGAGCAGTACTTC. The encoded protein is CASGRRGGDVAGGPEQYF.

The chain uses TRBV19 and TRBJ1-5; TRBD1 matches 9 bases. V lost 5 bases and J lost 5; bases outside the gene matches: 7. The CDR3 is 15 residues long. Germline lookup yields CDR1 LNHDA and CDR2 SQIVND (reference sequence). CDR3 loop: CASSPSRDRDQPQHF. CDR3 sequence (DNA): TGTGCCAGTAGTCCGTCCCGGGACAGGGATCAGCCCCAGCATTTT.